What follows is one T cell receptor (beta chain) and its context. Additional DNA sequences in this sample encode the identical CDR3. The data are from a study of shared clonotypes between healthy human individuals. Study at large: There were three CD4 naive, three CD4 memory, two CD8 naive and one CD8 memory plates per donor.

Profiled with immunoSEQ multiplex PCR; TCRdb holds only in-frame clones, not every one. The sample consists of 2.3 million or so clones, more than 80% of them appearing once. The CDR3 has 12 residues. V dropped 5 bases and J dropped 6; count of bases not matched to a gene: 3. Germline V CDR1 and CDR2: MNHEY, SVGAGI. The rearrangement joins TRBV6-5 to TRBJ2-7; 8 positions agree with TRBD1. This clonotype was obtained from a man younger than 35 in good health. Some clones in this sample may be carry-over from other donors' samples. Sequencing was done on a sample of naive CD4+ T cells from PBMCs. Specified subset: CD45RA+ positively selected. The CDR3 sequence is CASSPGGGEQYF. The CDR3 DNA reads TGTGCCAGCAGTCCAGGGGGCGGCGAGCAGTACTTC.